These 11 T cell receptor beta chains came from one sample sequenced in a study of identical twins. TCRdb redid the calling of the 5' RACE reads with MiXCR, one entry per CDR3 protein. Of 150,000 or so distinct CDR3 sequences detected, around 3.5% appear once; the ten largest clones hold around 8%. Sequenced sample: memory T cells sorted from blood. The receptors come from a man aged 18 to 29 in good health.

There are many counts of this clonotype. This chain joins TRBV7-8 and TRBJ2-7; 8 bases line up with TRBD2. Germline-derived CDR1 and CDR2 are SGHVS and FQNEAQ. V trimming: 4 bases; J trimming: 2 bases; junction bases outside the gene matches: 13. This CDR3 spans 17 amino acids. The CDR3 region is CASSSTGGGREAYEQYV. DNA of the CDR3: TGTGCCAGCAGCTCCACCGGGGGGGGGCGGGAGGCCTACGAGCAGTACGTC.

This clonotype came up many times. The chain is built from TRBV6-2 or TRBV6-3 and TRBJ2-1; D possibly corresponds to TRBD2 (6 bases). V was shortened by 2 bases and J by 4 bases, with 9 bases between the two germline ends. Looked up from germline, CDR1 is MNHEY and CDR2 is SVGEGT. CDR3 size: 14 residues. In DNA, the CDR3 is TGTGCCAGCAGTTACGGAGGGCCATACAATGAGCAGTTCTTC. It codes for CASSYGGPYNEQFF.

Ten or more counts support this clonotype. This chain connects TRBV29-1 to TRBJ2-7; tentative D call: TRBD2 (6 bases). From germline, CDR1 is SQVTM and CDR2 ANQGSEA. V was cut by 0 bases and J by 3 bases, with 9 bases left in between. The CDR3 runs to 13 residues. The CDR3 reads CSVEDGGNYEQYF. DNA for the CDR3: TGCAGCGTTGAAGATGGGGGGAACTACGAGCAGTACTTC.

The CDR3 region has the DNA TGCAGCGAAAAAGGACTAGCGGGGCTCTACAATGAGCAGTTCTTC. This encodes CSEKGLAGLYNEQFF. The genes are TRBV29-1 and TRBJ2-1; TRBD2 aligns across 12 bases. J was trimmed by 3 bases and V by 7 bases; bases with no gene match: 7. The germline V gene encodes CDR1 SQVTM and CDR2 ANQGSEA. This CDR3 region has 15 residues.

This clonotype came up many times. The V gene is TRBV15, the J gene TRBJ1-1; D might be TRBD1 (6 bases). CDR3 length: 14 amino acids. V dropped 8 bases and J dropped 6 bases, with 19 bases sitting between them. Germline V gene data show CDR1 as LNHNV and CDR2 as YYDKDF (reference sequence). The CDR3 DNA sequence: TGTGCCACCTCACCCGGCAGGGGAAGCGCTGAAGCTTTCTTT. Protein sequence: CATSPGRGSAEAFF. Full variable domain (remainder filled in from reference TRBV15 and TRBJ1-1): DAMVIQNPRYQVTQFGKPVTLSCSQTLNHNVMYWYQQKSSQAPKLLFHYYDKDFNNEADTPDNFQSRRPNTSFCFLDIRSPGLGDTAMYLCATSPGRGSAEAFFGQGTRLTVV.

There are many counts of this clonotype. The V gene is TRBV20-1, the J gene TRBJ2-1; 7 bases map to TRBD1. CDR3 length: 14 residues. With 7 bases clipped from V and 5 bases from J, the junction kept 11 bases outside the gene matches. The germline gives CDR1 DFQATT, CDR2 SNEGSKA (reference sequence). Written as DNA, the CDR3 is TGCAGTGGTTACAATCGGGACAGAGACAATGAGCAGTTCTTC. As protein: CSGYNRDRDNEQFF.

In its sample, this clonotype was seen many times. This chain links TRBV20-1 with TRBJ1-2, with 7 bases that match TRBD1. The CDR3 length is 12 residues. The V and J ends lost 1 base and 7 bases, in that order; junction bases with no gene match: 3. The germline gives CDR1 DFQATT, CDR2 SNEGSKA (reference sequence). CDR3 sequence (DNA): TGCAGTGCTAGAGGACAGGGCGGTGGCTACACCTTC. Encoded protein: CSARGQGGGYTF.

This clonotype was detected ten times or more. For the CDR3, the DNA is TGCAGCGTTGGGAGGGGTTCCTACAATGAGCAGTTCTTC. Translating gives CSVGRGSYNEQFF. The chain links TRBV20-1 to TRBJ2-1, with 7 bases aligning to TRBD2. Germline V gene data show CDR1 as DFQATT and CDR2 as SNEGSKA (reference sequence). The CDR3 runs 13 residues.

Many counts were recorded for this clonotype. The V and J genes are TRBV5-1 and TRBJ1-2; the match to TRBD1 covers 7 bases. The CDR3 is 15 amino acids. Trimming took 4 bases from V and 0 from J; bases not matched to a gene: 6. The V gene's germline CDR1 is SGHRS and CDR2 YFSETQ. CDR3 nucleotides: TGCGCCAGCAGCCCTCGGACAGGAACTAACTATGGCTACACCTTC. Its translation is CASSPRTGTNYGYTF. The full variable domain, in which reference TRBV5-1 and TRBJ1-2 provide the parts outside the CDR3, is KAGVTQTPRYLIKTRGQQVTLSCSPISGHRSVSWYQQTPGQGLQFLFEYFSETQRNKGNFPGRFSGRQFSNSRSEMNVSTLELGDSALYLCASSPRTGTNYGYTFGSGTRLTVV.

This clonotype was observed at least ten times. V is TRBV6-1 and J is TRBJ2-5; the D gene is possibly TRBD2 (6 bases). V was clipped by 7 bases and J by 5 bases, with 20 bases between them. CDR1 and CDR2 (germline): MNHNS, SASEGT. The CDR3 loop spans 15 amino acids. CDR3 coding DNA: TGTGCCAGCACCTACGGCCCGGGGGTAGGGGAGACCCAGTACTTC. Protein product: CASTYGPGVGETQYF.

This clonotype was recorded at least ten times. The rearrangement links TRBV29-1 to TRBJ2-1, with TRBD1 identical over 7 bases. Per germline, CDR1 SQVTM and CDR2 ANQGSEA. V gave up 7 bases and J gave up 10 bases; unmatched junction bases: 7. The CDR3 sequence is 11 residues long. CDR3 residues: CSAGQVTEQFF. DNA for the CDR3: TGCAGCGCCGGACAGGTTACGGAGCAGTTCTTC.